This T cell receptor beta chain originates from a study of T-cell memory formation after mild COVID-19 (dated by TCRdb to 2020 to 2022). About the full investigation: Most TCR sequence clusters were specific to one of the two donors. Longitudinal TCRalpha and TCRbeta repertoire sequencing tracked T-cell clones expanding and contracting after mild COVID-19 in two donors. Two young, previously healthy adult volunteers, one female and one male, were included in the cohort. The research as a whole found: Balanced CD4/CD8 phenotypes were observed for clones contracting from day 15 to 85, whereas a bias towards CD4+ was observed for a second wave of clones expanding from day 15 to 37. Some responding clones were detected in pre-infection memory, suggesting pre-existing cross-reactive memory T cells joined the SARS-CoV-2 response. Only two mild cases were covered by the study, and larger cohorts that include severe cases with pre-infection samples were considered necessary. Contracting CD4+ clones were located mainly in the CM and EM memory subsets, whereas CD8+ clones were found to be enriched in EMRA. SARS-CoV-2 specificity was not confirmed for the second-wave clones peaking on day 37.

On this clonotype: Its target antigen remains unknown. Per-base qualities were not stored, and no clone one base away is much larger.

Sequenced on an Illumina NovaSeq 6000. Using 5'RACE with constant-segment primers, TCRalpha and TCRbeta cDNA libraries were constructed, with sample barcodes and unique molecular identifiers added in the process. RNA was extracted from every sample with Trizol reagent. Amplification of the libraries took two PCR steps, and the second step added a second sample barcode plus Illumina TruSeq adapters. Libraries were sequenced on an Illumina NovaSeq with 2 x 150 bp paired-end reads. The authors processed their data as follows. The reads were demultiplexed and collapsed into UMI-guided consensus sequences using migec v1.2.7. With mixcr v2.1.11, UMI consensuses were aligned to TRA and TRB V and J templates and assembled into clonotypes. A clonotype was counted as expanded or contracted only when both edgeR and NoisET called the clonotype significant, with the noise models trained on biological replicates. For edgeR calls, the thresholds were a false discovery rate-adjusted p below 0.01 and a log2 fold-change of 1. As an exploratory analysis of dynamics, PCA with hierarchical clustering was applied to max-normalized trajectories of the 1000 most abundant clonotypes. Separately sequenced CD4+ and CD8+ repertoires were used to assign the CD4 or CD8 phenotype of responding clones. TCRdb reran the public reads through fastp at Q25 and MiXCR, keeping productive beta chains. A single entry per CDR3 protein holds the most common genes and DNA from its merged rows. These V and J calls originate from TCRdb's pipeline instead of the authors' own analysis. Recorded for this sample are 200,000 to 300,000 distinct CDR3 sequences; roughly a tenth of them occurred a single time. The ten largest clones capture 22% of the sample.

Ficoll-Paque density gradient centrifugation was the method used to isolate PBMCs. Here V drops 2 bases and J drops 5 bases, and the junction holds 7 bases not matched to any gene. The CDR3 contains 16 residues, cysteine and phenylalanine counted. Only the CDR3 DNA stays, 48 bases, in frame from base 1. The germline V gene gives CDR1 as MDHEN and CDR2 as SYDVKM. Sequencing used PBMCs or a T cell subset sorted from them (not recorded which). This sequence originates from a man between 18 and 35 years old who had mild COVID-19 (a few samples of this study predate the infection). The sample titles of this study are shuffled in the database, so cell type and time point are left out; the donor was told from shared clones. The chain is assembled from TRBV28 and TRBJ2-5; 11 bases in the junction line up with TRBD1. The CDR3: CASSLPRTGGAETQYF. Read as DNA, the sequence is TGTGCCAGCAGTTTACCCCGGACAGGGGGCGCGGAGACCCAGTACTTC.